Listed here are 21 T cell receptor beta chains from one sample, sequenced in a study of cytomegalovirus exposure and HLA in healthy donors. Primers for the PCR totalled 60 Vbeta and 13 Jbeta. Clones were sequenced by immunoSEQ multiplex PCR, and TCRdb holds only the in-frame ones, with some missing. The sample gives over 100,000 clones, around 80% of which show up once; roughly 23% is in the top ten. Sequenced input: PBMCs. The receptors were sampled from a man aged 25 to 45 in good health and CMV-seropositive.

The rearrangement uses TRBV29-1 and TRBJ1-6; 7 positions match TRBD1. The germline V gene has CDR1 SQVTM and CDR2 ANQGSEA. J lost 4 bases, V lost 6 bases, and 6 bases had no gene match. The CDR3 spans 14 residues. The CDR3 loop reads CSVADREYNSPLHF. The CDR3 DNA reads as TGCAGCGTGGCTGACAGGGAATATAATTCACCCCTCCACTTT. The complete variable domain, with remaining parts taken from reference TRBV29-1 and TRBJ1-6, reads SAVISQKPSRDICQRGTSLTIQCQVDSQVTMMFWYRQQPGQSLTLIATANQGSEATYESGFVIDKFPISRPNLTFSTLTVSNMSPEDSSIYLCSVADREYNSPLHFGNGTRLTVT.

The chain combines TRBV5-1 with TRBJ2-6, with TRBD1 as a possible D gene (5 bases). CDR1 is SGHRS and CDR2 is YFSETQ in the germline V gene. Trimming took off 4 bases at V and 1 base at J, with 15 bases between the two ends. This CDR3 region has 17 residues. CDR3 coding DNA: TGCGCCAGCAGCCGCCCCGACAGTGGTTCTGGGGCCAACGTCCTGACTTTC. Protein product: CASSRPDSGSGANVLTF.

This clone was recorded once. The CDR3 reads CASSQEGQGVDSPLHF. DNA for the CDR3: TGCGCCAGCAGCCAAGAGGGACAGGGAGTGGATTCACCCCTCCACTTT. The gene calls are TRBV4-1 and TRBJ1-6, with 9 bases identical to TRBD1. The germline CDR1 and CDR2 sequences are MGHRA and YSYEKL. The CDR3 runs 16 residues. Losses at the gene ends were 0 bases for V and 8 bases for J; bases not matched to a gene: 5.

The CDR3 DNA reads as TGTGCAAGTCGCTTAGTAAGGGGGGGAAAGTATGAGCAGTTCTTC. The encoded protein is CASRLVRGGKYEQFF. V is TRBV12-2 and J is TRBJ2-1; TRBD2 is the table's D call, not checked against the DNA. TRBV12-2 corresponds to a pseudogene. The CDR3 covers 15 residues.

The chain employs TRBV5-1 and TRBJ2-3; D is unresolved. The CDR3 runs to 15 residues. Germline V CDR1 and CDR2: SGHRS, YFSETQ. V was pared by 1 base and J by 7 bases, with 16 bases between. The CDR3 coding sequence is TGCGCCAGCAGCTTGAGGCAGGCGTCTTATAATACGCAGTATTTT. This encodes CASSLRQASYNTQYF.

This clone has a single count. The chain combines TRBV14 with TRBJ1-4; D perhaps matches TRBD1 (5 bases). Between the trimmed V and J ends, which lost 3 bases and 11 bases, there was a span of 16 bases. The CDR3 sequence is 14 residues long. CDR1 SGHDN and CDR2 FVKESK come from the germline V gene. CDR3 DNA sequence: TGTGCCAGCAGCCAGGCAAGGACACTTCCGAAACTGTTTTTT. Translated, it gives CASSQARTLPKLFF.

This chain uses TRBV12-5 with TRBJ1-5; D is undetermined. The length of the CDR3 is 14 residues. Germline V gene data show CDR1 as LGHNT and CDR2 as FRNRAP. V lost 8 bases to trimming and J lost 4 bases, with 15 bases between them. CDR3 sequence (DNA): TGTGCTAGTCCTACCCGGACTTCGAATCAGCCCCAGCATTTT. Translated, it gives CASPTRTSNQPQHF.

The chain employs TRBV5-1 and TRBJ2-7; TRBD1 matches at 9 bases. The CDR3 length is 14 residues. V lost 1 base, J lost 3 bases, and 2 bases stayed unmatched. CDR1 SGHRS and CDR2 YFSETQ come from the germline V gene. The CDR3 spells CASSLLGQGYEQYF. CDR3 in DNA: TGCGCCAGCAGCTTGTTGGGACAGGGCTACGAGCAGTACTTC.

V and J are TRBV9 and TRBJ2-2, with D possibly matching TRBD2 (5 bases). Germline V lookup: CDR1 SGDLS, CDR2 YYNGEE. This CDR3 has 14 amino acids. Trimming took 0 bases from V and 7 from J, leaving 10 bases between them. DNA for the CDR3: TGTGCCAGCAGCGTAGCGGGGTACAACGGGGAGCTGTTTTTT. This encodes CASSVAGYNGELFF.

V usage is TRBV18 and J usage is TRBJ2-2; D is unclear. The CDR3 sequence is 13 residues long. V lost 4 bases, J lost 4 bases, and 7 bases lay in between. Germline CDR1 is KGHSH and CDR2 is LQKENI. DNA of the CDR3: TGTGCCAGCTCACAGTACAGCACCGGGGAGCTGTTTTTT. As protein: CASSQYSTGELFF.

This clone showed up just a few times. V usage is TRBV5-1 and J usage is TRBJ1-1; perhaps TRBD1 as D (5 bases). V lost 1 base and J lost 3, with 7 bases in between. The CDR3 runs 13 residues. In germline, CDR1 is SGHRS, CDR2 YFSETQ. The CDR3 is CASSLSGYTEAFF. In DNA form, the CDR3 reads TGCGCCAGCAGCTTGTCAGGGTACACTGAAGCTTTCTTT.

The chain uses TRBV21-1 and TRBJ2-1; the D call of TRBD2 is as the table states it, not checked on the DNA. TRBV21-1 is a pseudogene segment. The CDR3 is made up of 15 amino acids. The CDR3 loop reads CASSNLGTNWGEQFF. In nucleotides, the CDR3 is TGTGCCAGCAGCAACCTTGGGACTAACTGGGGTGAGCAGTTCTTC.

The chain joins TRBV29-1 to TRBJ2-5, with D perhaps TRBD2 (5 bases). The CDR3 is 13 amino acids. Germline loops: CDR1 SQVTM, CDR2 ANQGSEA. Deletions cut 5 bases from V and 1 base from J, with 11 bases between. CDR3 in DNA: TGCAGCGTTCAATCCGCGGGCCAAGAGACCCAGTACTTC. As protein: CSVQSAGQETQYF.

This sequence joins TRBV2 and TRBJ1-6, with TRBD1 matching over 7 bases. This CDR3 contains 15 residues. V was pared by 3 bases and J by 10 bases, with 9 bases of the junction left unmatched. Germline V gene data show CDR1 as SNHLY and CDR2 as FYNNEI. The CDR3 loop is CASSDSARGYSPLHF. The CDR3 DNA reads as TGTGCCAGCAGTGACAGCGCCAGGGGGTACTCACCCCTCCACTTT.

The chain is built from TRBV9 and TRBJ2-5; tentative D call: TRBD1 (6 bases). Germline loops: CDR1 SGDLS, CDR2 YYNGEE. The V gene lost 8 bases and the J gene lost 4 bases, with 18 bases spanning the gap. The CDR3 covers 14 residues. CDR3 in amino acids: CASNFQGFGETQYF. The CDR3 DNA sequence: TGTGCCAGTAATTTCCAGGGGTTTGGAGAGACCCAGTACTTC.

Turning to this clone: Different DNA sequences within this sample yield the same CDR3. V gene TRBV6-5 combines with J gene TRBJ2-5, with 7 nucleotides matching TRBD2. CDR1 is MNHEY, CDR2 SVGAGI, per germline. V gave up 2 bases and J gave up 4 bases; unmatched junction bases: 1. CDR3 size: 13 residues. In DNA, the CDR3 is TGTGCCAGCAGTTACGGCGGGGGAGAGACCCAGTACTTC. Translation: CASSYGGGETQYF.

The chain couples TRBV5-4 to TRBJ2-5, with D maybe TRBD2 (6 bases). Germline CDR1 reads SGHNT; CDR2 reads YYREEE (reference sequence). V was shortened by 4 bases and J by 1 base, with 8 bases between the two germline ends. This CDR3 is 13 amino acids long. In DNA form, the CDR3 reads TGTGCCAGCAGCGCGGGGCTCCAAGAGACCCAGTACTTC. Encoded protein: CASSAGLQETQYF.

This CDR3 reads CASSLAGVSYNEQFF. CDR3 DNA sequence: TGTGCCAGCAGCTTGGCGGGAGTGTCCTACAATGAGCAGTTCTTC. The rearrangement uses TRBV5-4 and TRBJ2-1; a weak D match, TRBD2 (6 bases). The CDR3 extends over 15 amino acids. CDR1 is SGHNT, CDR2 YYREEE, per germline (reference sequence). Trimming took off 0 bases at V and 1 base at J, with 8 bases between the two ends. The complete variable domain, with remaining parts taken from reference TRBV5-4 and TRBJ2-1, reads ETGVTQSPTHLIKTRGQQVTLRCSSQSGHNTVSWYQQALGQGPQFIFQYYREEENGRGNFPPRFSGLQFPNYSSELNVNALELDDSALYLCASSLAGVSYNEQFFGPGTRLTVL.

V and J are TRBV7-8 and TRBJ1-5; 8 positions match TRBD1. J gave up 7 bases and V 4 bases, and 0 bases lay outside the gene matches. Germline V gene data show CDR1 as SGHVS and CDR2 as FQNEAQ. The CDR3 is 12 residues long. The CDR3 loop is CASSWDRQPQHF. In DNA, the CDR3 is TGTGCCAGCAGCTGGGACAGGCAGCCCCAGCATTTT. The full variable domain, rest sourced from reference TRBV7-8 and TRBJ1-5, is GAGVSQSPRYKVAKRGQDVALRCDPISGHVSLFWYQQALGQGPEFLTYFQNEAQLDKSGLPSDRFFAERPEGSVSTLKIQRTQQEDSAVYLCASSWDRQPQHFGDGTRLSIL.

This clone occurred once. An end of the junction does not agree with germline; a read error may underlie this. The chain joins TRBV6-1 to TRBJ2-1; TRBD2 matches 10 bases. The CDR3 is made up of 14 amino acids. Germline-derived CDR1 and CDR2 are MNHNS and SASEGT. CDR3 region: CASREAGGPVEQFF. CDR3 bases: TGTGCCAGCAGGGAAGCGGGAGGGCCCGTTGAGCAGTTCTTC.

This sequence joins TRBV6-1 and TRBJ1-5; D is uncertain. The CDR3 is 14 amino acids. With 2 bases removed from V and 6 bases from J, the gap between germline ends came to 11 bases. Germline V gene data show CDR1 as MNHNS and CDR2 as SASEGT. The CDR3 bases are TGTGCCAGCAGTGAAAGCGAGATGGGTCAGCCCCAGCATTTT. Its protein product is CASSESEMGQPQHF.